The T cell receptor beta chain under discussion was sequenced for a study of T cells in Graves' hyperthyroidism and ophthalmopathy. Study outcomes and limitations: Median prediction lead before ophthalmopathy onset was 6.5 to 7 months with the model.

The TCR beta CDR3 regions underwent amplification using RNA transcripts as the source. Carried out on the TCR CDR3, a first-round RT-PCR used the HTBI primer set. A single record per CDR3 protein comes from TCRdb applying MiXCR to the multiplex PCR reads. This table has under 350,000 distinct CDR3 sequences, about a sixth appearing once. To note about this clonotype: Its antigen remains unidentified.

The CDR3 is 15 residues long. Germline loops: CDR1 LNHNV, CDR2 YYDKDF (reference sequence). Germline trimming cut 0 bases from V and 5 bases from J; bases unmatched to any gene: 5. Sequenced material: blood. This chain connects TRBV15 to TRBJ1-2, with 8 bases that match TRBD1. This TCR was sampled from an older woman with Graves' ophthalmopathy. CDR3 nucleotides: TGTGCCACCAGCAGAGATGGGACAGGATCATATGGCTACACCTTC. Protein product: CATSRDGTGSYGYTF.